The present TCR beta chain was sequenced within a study of T cell responses to AZD1222 COVID-19 vaccine. With respect to this clone: Its antigen remains unidentified.

Clones were read by immunoSEQ multiplex PCR, and TCRdb kept only the in-frame ones, dropping some. The sample shows around 87,000 clones, approximately 91% of them seen only once. V was pared by 2 bases and J by 7 bases, with 10 bases between. The CDR3 totals 13 residues. The germline V gene has CDR1 SGHTS and CDR2 YDEGEE. Regarding the study as a whole: Seropositivity was recorded at baseline in only a handful of AZD1222 recipients. Spike was spanned by vaccine-associated CD4 TCRs, which were dominant at 160-218 and 743-854.

The chain employs TRBV5-8 and TRBJ1-5; D not resolved. Sample: peripheral blood, taken on day 0 of AZD1222 vaccination. The source is an adult in good health. CDR3: CASSFRSEQPQHF. The CDR3 DNA reads TGTGCCAGCAGCTTCAGGTCGGAGCAGCCCCAGCATTTT.